This paragraph reports one T cell receptor beta chain. Its cognate antigen is unknown. V shed 3 bases and J shed 8 bases, with 7 bases lying between them. The CDR3 is made up of 12 amino acids. This entry comes from a study of post-analysis software for immune sequencing data. Whole-study findings and limits: Patients showed TRBV5-6, TRBV5-1 and TRBV20-1 among a handful of TRBV segments more frequent than in controls. Diversity measured as normalized Chao1 was significantly lower in multiple sclerosis patients than in controls.

Incorporated into the TCR beta cDNA libraries were unique molecular identifiers, which served to reduce PCR and sequencing biases. Hundreds of thousands of cDNA molecules came from about 1 to 10 million T cells. In TCRdb, the PCR reads were re-called with MiXCR into one record per CDR3 protein. The table shows roughly 580,000 distinct CDR3 sequences, with roughly 47% occurring only once. This chain joins TRBV12-3 or TRBV12-4 and TRBJ1-4; perhaps TRBD1 as D (5 bases). The sample taken for sequencing was blood. This TCR derives from a girl between 10 and 17 years old with multiple sclerosis. CDR3 DNA: TGTGCCAGCAGTTTTAGGGACGAAAAACTGTTTTTT. Translated: CASSFRDEKLFF.